Given below is one T cell receptor beta chain in context. The target of this receptor is not known. Base qualities were left out, and no much larger clone turns up one base away. Taken with the paper, the label for treatment or condition translates to: around 19 received Ad26.COV2.S at low or high dose, single or two shots; 5 received placebo; per-sample allocation not given. Repertoires of vaccine and placebo recipients were sequenced from samples taken on day 63 after the first injection. In Cohort 1b, more than 20 adults aged 18-55 years were enrolled at a single site in Boston, USA, between 29 July and 7 August 2020. Ad26.COV2.S was a replication-incompetent adenovirus type 26 vector expressing a prefusion-stabilized SARS-CoV-2 spike protein from the original Wuhan strain. Spanning cysteine to phenylalanine, the CDR3 consists of 14 amino acids. Only the CDR3 portion is preserved as DNA: 42 bases, with reading frame beginning at the first base. CDR1 SEHNR and CDR2 FQNEAQ are derived from the germline V gene (reference sequence). Trimming takes 4 bases off V and 0 bases off J; junction bases not matched to a gene: 3.

TCRbeta CDR3 regions were sequenced with the immunoSEQ Assay. After extraction, genomic DNA underwent amplification by bias-controlled multiplex PCR, followed by high-throughput sequencing. The paper's processing steps were these. To quantify the absolute abundance of every unique TCRbeta CDR3 region, sequences were collapsed and filtered. T cell fraction was estimated by normalization of TCRbeta template counts to usable DNA, with usable DNA being measured through amplification of reference genes present in all nucleated cells. Repertoire TCRs were annotated as SARS-CoV-2-specific when V gene, CDR3 amino acid sequence and J gene were exactly matched to a known reactive TCR set. The reference SARS-CoV-2 TCR set was obtained from MIRA and was filtered for enrichment in COVID-19-positive ImmuneCODE repertoires, whereby public or cross-reactive TCRs were removed. Based on the MIRA antigens, annotated TCRs were further analysed at the level of specific ORF or position within ORF. Breadth was defined as annotated unique rearrangements over total unique productive rearrangements; depth was the summed frequency of those rearrangements. TCR breadth was compared between groups using two-sided Wilcoxon rank-sum tests. TCRdb provides this immuneACCESS table in a form limited to in-frame rearrangements. Some clones are lacking; in checked studies, under half of them reflect an unresolved V gene, and why the rest are absent is not known. D and trimming were read from the DNA, whereas the V and J calls and clone size are those reported in that table. The sample yields around 300,000 clones; about 85% were counted once. 6.4% of the sample is in the top ten clones.

The sample is drawn from a study of Ad26.COV2.S vaccination and SARS-CoV-2 variants (dated by TCRdb to the early 2020s). Study-level background: Vaccine-arm donors came from COV1001, a multicentre, randomized, double-blind, placebo-controlled phase I-IIa trial of Ad26.COV2.S in healthy adults. Ad26.COV2.S was administered intramuscularly at 5 x 10^10 or 1 x 10^11 viral particles, either as a single shot or as two shots given 56 days apart. Sequencing of the TCRbeta repertoire served to evaluate the specificity and breadth of SARS-CoV-2-reactive T cell receptors following Ad26.COV2.S vaccination. A total of 32 samples were included in the TCR-sequenced set, comprising around 19 Ad26.COV2.S vaccine recipients, 5 placebo recipients and 8 SARS-CoV-2 convalescent individuals. Trial participants were randomized into five groups of five: low-dose or high-dose Ad26.COV2.S given once or twice, or placebo on both occasions. Throughout the experiments and outcome assessment, investigators stayed blinded to trial group allocation. Summary of the overall study and its limitations: Vaccine and placebo recipients had comparable non-spike TCR breadth, which fits with the vaccine containing only spike. The study was not powered for comparison of responses between vaccine doses or regimens. Ad26.COV2.S recipients had higher spike-specific TCR breadth than placebo recipients (P = 0.0014). After vaccination, substantial breadth of spike-specific CD8+ and CD4+ T cell responses was reported. The authors noted that total T cell responses may have been underestimated by the TCR breadth and depth analyses.

The receptor comes from a person aged 18-65 years who received the Ad26.COV2.S COVID-19 vaccine or a placebo. Material: peripheral blood, obtained in a trial of Ad26.COV2.S vaccine versus placebo. The chain uses TRBV7-9 and TRBJ2-7; 7 middle bases align to TRBD2. The CDR3 reads CASSSGLTSYEQYF. The DNA is TGTGCCAGCAGCTCGGGACTAACCTCCTACGAGCAGTACTTC.